The rows below give T cell receptor beta chains drawn from one sample of a study of beta chain features in type 1 diabetes. Method: immunoSEQ multiplex PCR; TCRdb's copy keeps in-frame clones and lacks some. The sample includes under 300,000 clones, around 15% of them seen just once. What was sequenced was naive CD4+ T cells from blood. The receptors were gathered from a young man with type 1 diabetes. Both conserved end residues are part of each CDR3. A D gene is named only where the DNA matches it firmly. Not every row has a clone size; where given, it reads once, few, many or a size class.

TRBV7-3,-,TRBJ2-1,few,TGTGCCAGCAGCCCCCCGGCTAGTATCCCCTACAATGAGCAGTTCTTC,CASSPPASIPYNEQFF
TRBV9,-,TRBJ2-1,few,TGTGCCAGCAGCGACTCTCGGGCGACGCAGTTCTTC,CASSDSRATQFF
TRBV20-1,TRBD2,TRBJ2-1,-,TGCAGGGCTAGCGGGAGAAATGAGCAGTTCTTC,CRASGRNEQFF
TRBV14,-,TRBJ1-5,-,TGTGCCAGCAGCCAAGCTGGGGGTAATCAGCCCCAGCATTTT,CASSQAGGNQPQHF
TRBV5-4,-,TRBJ2-3,-,TGTGCCAGCAGCTTAAGAGGTAGCGTGGGAGATACGCAGTATTTT,CASSLRGSVGDTQYF
TRBV29-1,-,TRBJ2-7,few,TGCAGCGTCCGGGAACTGCCAGGGAGACGGCAGTACTTC,CSVRELPGRRQYF
TRBV29-1,-,TRBJ2-7,-,-,CSVGPGAREQYF
TRBV5-1,-,TRBJ2-1,few,TGCGCCAGCAGCTCTCGCGGAAGGGAAGATGAGCAGTTCTTC,CASSSRGREDEQFF
TRBV10-3,-,TRBJ2-7,-,TGTGCCATCACAGAACAGGGATTAGGCGAGCAGTACTTC,CAITEQGLGEQYF
TRBV5-1,TRBD1,TRBJ2-7,-,TGCGCCAGCAGCCAGACGACAGGGCCCAACGAGCAGTACTTC,CASSQTTGPNEQYF
TRBV30,-,TRBJ2-7,-,TGTGCCTGGAGTGTCAAGGGCCCTCGTCGAGAGCAGTACTTC,CAWSVKGPRREQYF
TRBV2,-,TRBJ2-3,-,TGTGCCAGCAGCCGACAGGGCGGGGGCACAGATACGCAGTATTTT,CASSRQGGGTDTQYF
TRBV5-1,-,TRBJ2-7,-,TGCGCCAGCAGCTTGGATGCGTACTCCTACGAGCAGTACTTC,CASSLDAYSYEQYF
TRBV7-9,-,TRBJ2-7,-,TGTGCCAGCAGCTTAGTCCCCAGCCTCTACGAGCAGTACTTC,CASSLVPSLYEQYF
TRBV7-3,TRBD2,TRBJ2-1,few,TGTGCCAGCACCCGGAGGACTAGCGGGGTAAATGAGCAGTTCTTC,CASTRRTSGVNEQFF
TRBV29-1,-,TRBJ2-2,few,TGCAGCGTTGCGGGCGGGGACCCGAACACCGGGGAGCTGTTTTTT,CSVAGGDPNTGELFF
TRBV30,TRBD2,TRBJ2-1,-,TGTGCCTGGAATAGCGGGAGCTTCCACAATGAGCAGTTCTTC,CAWNSGSFHNEQFF
TRBV30,TRBD2,TRBJ2-1,-,TGTGCCTGGAGTAGGGCTGGACTAGCCACATTCGAGCAGTTCTTC,CAWSRAGLATFEQFF
TRBV9,-,TRBJ2-2,-,TGTGCCAGCAGCGTAGATAGCGGCGCGAACACCGGGGAGCTGTTTTTT,CASSVDSGANTGELFF
TRBV5-4,-,TRBJ2-1,few,TGTGCCAGCAGCTTGGACCTAGAAGACAATGAGCAGTTCTTC,CASSLDLEDNEQFF
TRBV7-3,-,TRBJ2-7,few,TGTGCCAGCAGCTTAACCACCCGGTACGAGCAGTACTTC,CASSLTTRYEQYF
TRBV29-1,TRBD2,TRBJ2-7,-,TGCAGTGTAGCGGGAGGGCCGCTCGAGCAGTACTTC,CSVAGGPLEQYF
TRBV30,-,TRBJ2-3,few,TGTGCCTGGAGTCTACGACTGGGGGAAACGCAGTATTTT,CAWSLRLGETQYF
TRBV4-1,-,TRBJ2-5,-,TGCGCCAGCAGCCAAGGAGGCCTCGGGGAGACCCAGTACTTC,CASSQGGLGETQYF
TRBV7-6,-,TRBJ2-1,-,TGTGCCAGCAGCTTAAGGCAGAGCTCCTACAATGAGCAGTTCTTC,CASSLRQSSYNEQFF
TRBV29-1,-,TRBJ2-1,-,TGCAGCGTCATGGCGTCAGGGACCTACAATGAGCAGTTCTTC,CSVMASGTYNEQFF
TRBV29-1,-,TRBJ2-1,few,TGCAGCGTTGATAGGGGGAAGCGCAATGAGCAGTTCTTC,CSVDRGKRNEQFF
TRBV7-3,-,TRBJ2-2,-,TGTGCCAGCAGCTTAAATCCCGGGGAGCTGTTTTTT,CASSLNPGELFF
TRBV15,TRBD1,TRBJ1-2,-,TGTGCCACCAGCAGGGGCGGACAGGGGGCTGTCGGCTACACCTTC,CATSRGGQGAVGYTF
TRBV2,TRBD1,TRBJ2-5,few,TGTGCCAGCAGTGCGGACAGGGGCCCACAAGAGACCCAGTACTTC,CASSADRGPQETQYF
TRBV30,-,TRBJ2-1,-,TGTGCCTGGAGGGCCGGGGTCAATGAGCAGTTCTTC,CAWRAGVNEQFF
TRBV18,-,TRBJ1-2,-,TGTGCCAGCTCACCTGACTATGGCTACACCTTC,CASSPDYGYTF
TRBV5-1,-,TRBJ2-2,-,TGCGCCAGCAGCTTGGTTCGCGGAGACACCGGGGAGCTGTTTTTT,CASSLVRGDTGELFF
TRBV30,-,TRBJ1-2,few,TGTGCCTGGAGGAGGGACAACAACTATGGCTACACCTTC,CAWRRDNNYGYTF
TRBV28,TRBD1,TRBJ2-7,-,TGTGCCAGCAGTCCCCCAAGGACAGGGGTCATCTACGAGCAGTACTTC,CASSPPRTGVIYEQYF
TRBV5-4,-,TRBJ1-1,few,TGTGCCAGCAGCGCAACGGACGGGAAGAACACTGAAGCTTTCTTT,CASSATDGKNTEAFF
TRBV4-3,-,TRBJ2-3,few,TGCGCCAGCAGCCAAGCCCCGGGATCAAGCACAGATACGCAGTATTTT,CASSQAPGSSTDTQYF
TRBV28,-,TRBJ2-3,few,TGTGCCAGCAGTTTCTTGTCGTTCGGGGACAGCACAGATACGCAGTATTTT,CASSFLSFGDSTDTQYF
TRBV10-3,-,TRBJ2-7,-,TGTGCCATCAGTGAGGTAGGGAACGAGCAGTACTTC,CAISEVGNEQYF
TRBV27,TRBD2,TRBJ2-3,once,TGTGCCAGCAGCCTTTGGGGGGAGGGCCTTCGGACAGATACGCAGTATTTT,CASSLWGEGLRTDTQYF
TRBV29-1,-,TRBJ2-7,few,TGCAGCGTTGGCAGGAGAACCTCCTACGAGCAGTACTTC,CSVGRRTSYEQYF
TRBV9,TRBD2,TRBJ2-3,-,TGTGCCAGCAGCGTAGCTACCCTAGCGGGAAACACAGATACGCAGTATTTT,CASSVATLAGNTDTQYF
TRBV4-1,-,TRBJ2-1,few,TGCGCCAGCAGCCAAGGTCGGGGGCCGAGTATTGATGAGCAGTTCTTC,CASSQGRGPSIDEQFF
TRBV4-3,-,TRBJ1-4,few,TGCGCCAGCAGCCAAGATCATGGGGTAATAGGAACTAATGAAAAACTGTTTTTT,CASSQDHGVIGTNEKLFF
TRBV30,TRBD1,TRBJ2-3,-,TGTGCCTGGAGGACAGGGGGAGGTACGCAGTATTTT,CAWRTGGGTQYF
TRBV10-2,-,TRBJ2-7,few,TGCGCCAGCAGTGAGATCGGGGGGCCCCCCTACGAGCAGTACTTC,CASSEIGGPPYEQYF
TRBV4-2,-,TRBJ2-1,few,TGTGCCAGCAGCCAAGTAGGGAGGGGGCAGCAGTTCTTC,CASSQVGRGQQFF
TRBV18,-,TRBJ1-1,-,TGTGCCAGCTCACCCCGCGGGGGCACTGAAGCTTTCTTT,CASSPRGGTEAFF
TRBV30,-,TRBJ2-7,-,TGTGCCTGGAGAAGCAGGGCCAGTTCGAGCTCCTACGAGCAGTACTTC,CAWRSRASSSSYEQYF
TRBV15,TRBD1,TRBJ2-7,few,TGTGCCACCAGCAGACCCCCCTGGCAACAGGGGTACGAGCAGTACTTC,CATSRPPWQQGYEQYF
TRBV30,TRBD1,TRBJ2-7,few,TGTGCCTGGGCCCAATCGGGACAGTACTACGAGCAGTACTTC,CAWAQSGQYYEQYF
TRBV2,-,TRBJ2-1,-,TGTGCCAGCAATCGGGGAAGGGCGGGCAATGAGCAGTTCTTC,CASNRGRAGNEQFF
TRBV30,-,TRBJ1-2,-,TGTGCCTGGAGTTCCGGGGATACTAACTATGGCTACACCTTC,CAWSSGDTNYGYTF
TRBV28,-,TRBJ2-7,-,TGTGCCAGCAGTTTGGACGTCTACTCCTACGAGCAGTACTTC,CASSLDVYSYEQYF
TRBV7-2,-,TRBJ2-1,-,TGTGCCGCCGGGACACGAGGCGGCAATGAGCAGTTCTTC,CAAGTRGGNEQFF
TRBV7-2,-,TRBJ1-2,few,TGTGCCAGCAGCCGCGGGGGAAACTATGGCTACACCTTC,CASSRGGNYGYTF